These 25 T cell receptor beta chains were all obtained from the same sample, sequenced in a study of CD8 T cells in Susac syndrome. A quantity of about 0.5 to 1 ug RNA underwent reverse transcription using random hexamers. MiXCR, run by TCRdb on the immunoSEQ multiplex PCR reads, gives a single entry per CDR3 protein. The profile shows 250,000 to 300,000 distinct CDR3 sequences, 75% to 85% of them singletons. The source material was CD8+ T cells from PBMCs. The receptors here all came from a human donor with multiple sclerosis.

V and J are TRBV5-6 and TRBJ1-1; D is uncertain. CDR3 size: 14 residues. CDR1 is SGHDT, CDR2 YYEEEE, per germline. Trimming stripped 0 bases from V and 3 bases from J, with 9 bases between. The CDR3 DNA reads as TGTGCCAGCAGCTTGGAAGGGAGGGACACTGAAGCTTTCTTT. Protein sequence: CASSLEGRDTEAFF.

This clonotype appeared a few times. The CDR3 nucleotides read TGTGCCAGCAGCTTAGCCGGGCACGAGCAGTACTTC. Residues: CASSLAGHEQYF. The V gene is TRBV7-9, the J gene TRBJ2-7; D remains unclear. V was shortened by 0 bases and J by 5 bases, with 5 bases between the two germline ends. Germline CDR1 and CDR2: SEHNR and FQNEAQ (reference sequence). The CDR3 contains 12 residues.

V usage is TRBV4-3 and J usage is TRBJ2-1, with 11 bases matching TRBD2. This CDR3 has 19 residues. CDR1 LGHNA and CDR2 YSLEER come from the germline V gene. Trimming cost V 1 base and J 1 base; bases outside gene matches: 9. The CDR3, as DNA: TGCGCCAGCAGCCAAGGGACTAGCGGGCCCGGCCCATCCTACAATGAGCAGTTCTTC. Protein: CASSQGTSGPGPSYNEQFF.

This CDR3 is CASNGDRALEQYF. The CDR3 region has the DNA TGTGCCAGCAACGGAGACAGAGCACTAGAGCAGTACTTC. V usage is TRBV6-6 and J usage is TRBJ2-7; possibly TRBD1 for D (5 bases). The germline V and J ends were trimmed by 7 bases and 7 bases, with 17 bases remaining between them. The CDR3 is made up of 13 amino acids. Germline V lookup: CDR1 MNHNY, CDR2 SVGAGI (reference sequence).

This clonotype is a singleton in its sample. The V gene is TRBV7-9, the J gene TRBJ2-7; 10 bases are shared with TRBD2. From germline, CDR1 is SEHNR and CDR2 FQNEAQ (reference sequence). This CDR3 region has 14 residues. J gave up 7 bases and V 7 bases, and 10 bases lay outside the gene matches. CDR3 protein: CASNKWTSGREQYF. CDR3 in DNA: TGTGCCAGCAACAAGTGGACTAGCGGTAGGGAGCAGTACTTC.

This clonotype was observed a single time. The CDR3 nucleotides read TGTGCCAGCAGCTCAACCGACAGGGATAACACTGAAGCTTTCTTT. Amino acid sequence: CASSSTDRDNTEAFF. The rearrangement uses TRBV7-9 and TRBJ1-1; 7 bases map to TRBD1. This CDR3 region has 15 residues. Trimming at V came to 4 bases and at J to 2 bases, leaving 7 bases not matched to a gene. The germline V gene has CDR1 SEHNR and CDR2 FQNEAQ (reference sequence).

Here the CDR3 DNA reads TGCGCCAGCAGCCAATCCTGGCTAGGGGCCGCGGAGACCCAGTACTTC. Protein product: CASSQSWLGAAETQYF. The rearrangement joins TRBV4-3 to TRBJ2-5, with D perhaps TRBD1 (5 bases). The length of the CDR3 is 16 residues. Trimming stripped 2 bases from V and 5 bases from J, with 18 bases between. Germline loops: CDR1 LGHNA, CDR2 YSLEER.

This chain connects TRBV3-1 to TRBJ2-1; 8 nucleotides line up with TRBD2. CDR3 size: 14 residues. Germline trimming cut 8 bases from V and 4 bases from J; bases unmatched to any gene: 7. The V gene's germline CDR1 is LGHDT and CDR2 YNNKEL (reference sequence). CDR3 protein: CASAERLAYNEQFF. The CDR3 DNA reads as TGTGCCAGCGCGGAGAGACTAGCGTACAATGAGCAGTTCTTC.

V gene TRBV6-2 or TRBV6-3 combines with J gene TRBJ1-1; perhaps TRBD1 as D (5 bases). The CDR3 has 13 amino acids. Germline CDR1 MNHEY, CDR2 SVGEGT. The V end lost 8 bases, the J end lost 5 bases, and 15 bases lay between the germline ends. CDR3 in amino acids: CASSRGGGTEAFF. The CDR3, as DNA: TGTGCCAGCTCTCGGGGGGGAGGGACTGAAGCTTTCTTT.

This chain connects TRBV11-2 to TRBJ2-7; 9 bases are shared with TRBD1. V lost 1 base and J lost 6; bases outside the gene matches: 4. This CDR3 contains 14 residues. Germline-derived CDR1 and CDR2 are SGHAT and FQNNGV. The CDR3 protein is CASSLVGTGSEQYF. The DNA of the CDR3 is TGTGCCAGCAGCTTAGTTGGGACAGGGAGCGAGCAGTACTTC.

The chain is built from TRBV28 and TRBJ2-1; no clear D gene. The ends were cut back, 1 base at V and 8 bases at J, with 12 bases in the middle. The CDR3 runs 14 residues. Looked up from germline, CDR1 is MDHEN and CDR2 is SYDVKM. The CDR3 reads CASSLLRVRDEQFF. CDR3 sequence (DNA): TGTGCCAGCAGTTTATTAAGGGTCAGAGATGAGCAGTTCTTC.

The chain uses TRBV4-3 and TRBJ2-1; D is possibly TRBD1 or TRBD2 (6 bases each). The CDR3 runs to 16 residues. Deletions cut 3 bases from V and 0 bases from J, with 12 bases between. In germline, CDR1 is LGHNA, CDR2 YSLEER. The CDR3 sequence is CASSQAGHSSYNEQFF. CDR3 DNA: TGCGCCAGCAGCCAGGCGGGACACAGCTCCTACAATGAGCAGTTCTTC.

V gene TRBV20-1 combines with J gene TRBJ2-5; unclear D gene. The CDR3 is made up of 14 amino acids. Per the germline V gene, CDR1 is DFQATT and CDR2 is SNEGSKA (reference sequence). V lost 0 bases, J lost 4 bases, and 12 bases lay in between. CDR3 loop: CSARDGHSTETQYF. The CDR3 DNA is TGCAGTGCTAGAGATGGCCACAGTACAGAGACCCAGTACTTC.

This sequence joins TRBV12-5 and TRBJ2-3; 10 bases line up with TRBD2. CDR1 is LGHNT and CDR2 is FRNRAP in the germline V gene. CDR3 length equals 15 residues. Trimming removed 7 bases from V and 2 bases from J; junction bases left unmatched: 6. CDR3 sequence (DNA): TGTGCTAGTGCCTATGGACTAGCGGTCACAGATACGCAGTATTTT. Amino acids: CASAYGLAVTDTQYF.

The chain links TRBV15 to TRBJ1-1; D is perhaps TRBD1 (6 bases). The germline V gene encodes CDR1 LNHNV and CDR2 YYDKDF (reference sequence). CDR3 size: 18 residues. V was shortened by 0 bases and J by 4 bases, with 21 bases between the two germline ends. The CDR3, as DNA: TGTGCCACCAGCAGAGATTTCGGGACACCGGAATGGAGCACTGAAGCTTTCTTT. Its translation is CATSRDFGTPEWSTEAFF.

This clonotype was picked up a small number of times. The chain recombines TRBV7-8 with TRBJ2-7; D gene unclear. V lost 1 base and J 1 base, leaving 8 bases between the germline ends. Germline V gene sequence: CDR1 SGHVS, CDR2 FQNEAQ. The CDR3 totals 14 residues. Here the CDR3 DNA reads TGTGCCAGCAGCTTAGTTCCGGATTCCTACGAGCAGTACTTC. Translated: CASSLVPDSYEQYF.

The chain uses TRBV27 and TRBJ1-1; tentatively, D is TRBD1 (5 bases). The V end lost 4 bases, the J end lost 4 bases, and 7 bases lay between the germline ends. This CDR3 region has 12 residues. CDR1 is MNHEY and CDR2 is SMNVEV in the germline V gene (reference sequence). CDR3 DNA: TGTGCCAGCAGTTGGGGGGGCACTGAAGCTTTCTTT. It codes for CASSWGGTEAFF.

This rearrangement joins TRBV12-3 or TRBV12-4 to TRBJ2-3, with a weak D call TRBD1 (5 bases). The CDR3 has 14 amino acids. V was clipped by 3 bases and J by 10 bases, with 17 bases between them. The DNA of the CDR3 is TGTGCCAGCAGTTTGGACACATCTAGGGCGTCGCAGTATTTT. Protein: CASSLDTSRASQYF.

This rearrangement joins TRBV4-1 to TRBJ1-1; D might be TRBD1 (5 bases). Trimming cost V 4 bases and J 0 bases, with 12 bases left between them. Germline V lookup: CDR1 MGHRA, CDR2 YSYEKL. The CDR3 consists of 15 residues. The DNA of the CDR3 is TGCGCCAGCAGCCTTCCGGGACGGATGAACACTGAAGCTTTCTTT. It codes for CASSLPGRMNTEAFF.

The gene calls are TRBV7-9 and TRBJ2-7, with D perhaps TRBD2 (6 bases). The CDR3 sequence is 13 residues long. V lost 6 bases and J 2 bases, leaving 11 bases between the germline ends. CDR1 SEHNR and CDR2 FQNEAQ come from the germline V gene (reference sequence). The CDR3 here is CASRRGEPYEQYF. In DNA, the CDR3 is TGTGCCAGCAGGCGGGGCGAGCCCTACGAGCAGTACTTC.

The V gene is TRBV12-3 or TRBV12-4, the J gene TRBJ2-2; D could derive from TRBD1 or TRBD2 (5 bases each). CDR3 length: 17 amino acids. With 5 bases removed from V and 5 bases from J, the gap between germline ends came to 21 bases. The CDR3 DNA reads as TGTGCCAGCAGTGAGGGGTTAACCTCGGGACCTACCGGGGAGCTGTTTTTT. It translates to CASSEGLTSGPTGELFF.

The chain recombines TRBV15 with TRBJ2-1, with TRBD2 matching over 8 bases. Germline CDR1 and CDR2: LNHNV and YYDKDF (reference sequence). After removal of 2 bases from V and 7 bases from J, the junction contained 7 bases not matched to a gene. The CDR3 contains 15 residues. The CDR3 spells CATSRTSGSGNEQFF. DNA of the CDR3: TGTGCCACCAGCAGAACGAGCGGGAGCGGGAATGAGCAGTTCTTC.

This CDR3 reads CASSPGQTEAFF. The CDR3, as DNA: TGCGCCAGCAGCCCAGGGCAGACTGAAGCTTTCTTT. The V call is TRBV4-1, the J call TRBJ1-1; tentative D call: TRBD1 (5 bases). The CDR3 spans 12 residues. Germline lookup yields CDR1 MGHRA and CDR2 YSYEKL. Trimming pared 4 bases from V and 5 bases from J, leaving 8 bases between.

The chain joins TRBV7-9 to TRBJ2-3; D ambiguous. The germline V gene has CDR1 SEHNR and CDR2 FQNEAQ (reference sequence). V lost 2 bases to trimming and J lost 0 bases, with 15 bases between them. This CDR3 spans 17 amino acids. For the CDR3, the DNA is TGTGCCAGCAGCTTATTCTTAGGCGGTGCTAGCACAGATACGCAGTATTTT. Its protein product is CASSLFLGGASTDTQYF.

The chain recombines TRBV9 with TRBJ2-7, with D unclear. CDR3 size: 17 residues. V lost 3 bases and J 2 bases, leaving 21 bases between the germline ends. Looked up from germline, CDR1 is SGDLS and CDR2 is YYNGEE. CDR3 bases: TGTGCCAGCAGCGCAGGTAACCGGGCCCAAACCCCCTACGAGCAGTACTTC. Amino acids: CASSAGNRAQTPYEQYF.